This T cell receptor beta chain was identified in a study of early T cells in non-severe SARS-CoV-2 infection. In its sample, this clonotype was seen many times. Its matching antigen is unknown. With V trimmed by 10 bases and J by 4 bases, 15 bases remained unmatched. The V gene's germline CDR1 is MNHEY and CDR2 SMNVEV (reference sequence). The CDR3 has 15 residues. General study results and limits: Using VDJdb, the matching emphasized anti-spike CD8 responses while missing private and CD4 specificities.

In TCRdb, the 5' RACE reads were re-called with MiXCR into one record per CDR3 protein. In the table there are tens of thousands of distinct CDR3 sequences, 5.4% of which are singletons. The source material was whole blood, sampled at baseline. The sequence came from an adult who was a healthcare worker with PCR-confirmed SARS-CoV-2 infection or an uninfected control (not recorded which). The chain combines TRBV27 with TRBJ2-7; 8 bases are shared with TRBD2. In DNA form, the CDR3 reads TGTGCCACCCACTTCACTAGCGGAGCCAGGTACGAGCAGTACTTC. Amino acids: CATHFTSGARYEQYF.